Detailed here is one TCR beta chain. Its antigen is not known. Unique molecular identifiers were built into the TCRbeta library. TCRdb used MiXCR to reprocess the PCR reads, holding one entry per CDR3 protein. The sample shows a few hundred thousand distinct CDR3 sequences, over 10% of them seen only once. This sample is part of a study of T-cell reconstitution after alpha-beta-depleted transplantation in children. Germline values: CDR1 SGHRS, CDR2 YFSETQ. The CDR3 contains 14 residues. Trimming took off 0 bases at V and 8 bases at J, with 9 bases between the two ends. Study-level findings and limits: It was reported that alpha-beta T cells came from several hundred expanded graft clones (about two months after transplant). The authors attributed T-cell counts and diversity one year after transplant mostly to newly produced T cells. Surviving recipient T cells and thymic progenitors underlay high day-60 TCRbeta diversity in some patients.

This clonotype was obtained from a male patient aged 10 to 17 who had a stem cell transplant for acute myeloid leukemia, so the T cells may come from the graft donor. Sequencing used PBMCs, mostly from graft donor cells, obtained 360 days after TCRalphabeta/CD19-depleted stem cell transplant. The chain employs TRBV5-1 and TRBJ1-6; D remains ambiguous. The CDR3 spells CASSLARGDSPLHF. As DNA, the CDR3 is TGCGCCAGCAGCTTGGCCCGTGGAGATTCACCCCTCCACTTT. The full variable domain, in which reference TRBV5-1 and TRBJ1-6 provide the parts outside the CDR3, is KAGVTQTPRYLIKTRGQQVTLSCSPISGHRSVSWYQQTPGQGLQFLFEYFSETQRNKGNFPGRFSGRQFSNSRSEMNVSTLELGDSALYLCASSLARGDSPLHFGNGTRLTVT.